The next 16 T cell receptor beta chains were all read from a single sample in a study of blood T cell repertoires in COVID-19. Produced via immunoSEQ multiplex PCR; TCRdb's table is partial and in-frame only. The sample has around 380,000 clones; roughly 80% are singletons. Sequencing input: peripheral blood. Receptors originate from a human donor with acute or convalescent COVID-19. The donor label of this sample is uncertain.

The chain recombines TRBV5-1 with TRBJ2-7, with 10 bases that match TRBD2. V shed 4 bases and J 6 bases; nucleotides not matched to a gene: 16. From germline, CDR1 is SGHRS and CDR2 YFSETQ. This CDR3 has 17 residues. The CDR3 spells CASSGWLHEREGPEQYF. Here the CDR3 DNA reads TGCGCCAGCAGCGGGTGGCTACACGAGCGGGAGGGCCCCGAGCAGTACTTC.

CDR3 nucleotides: TGTGCCAGCGCCCCCGTCGCAGGAGGAGAAAAACTGTTTTTT. Translated: CASAPVAGGEKLFF. The chain couples TRBV7-2 to TRBJ1-4; D is unresolved. The CDR3 is made up of 14 amino acids. V lost 8 bases and J 8 bases, leaving 18 bases between the germline ends. CDR1 is SGHTA and CDR2 is FQGNSA in the germline V gene.

CDR3 region: CASSQVKRGAGSQETQYF. The CDR3 region has the DNA TGCGCCAGCAGCCAAGTCAAGCGGGGGGCCGGGTCCCAAGAGACCCAGTACTTC. This chain uses TRBV4-1 with TRBJ2-5, with 9 bases lining up with TRBD2. V lost 1 base to trimming and J lost 1 base; unmatched junction nucleotides: 10. This CDR3 spans 18 amino acids. Germline assignment: CDR1 MGHRA and CDR2 YSYEKL.

The chain combines TRBV30 with TRBJ2-3; 13 positions agree with TRBD2. J lost 9 bases, V lost 3 bases, and 12 bases had no gene match. The CDR3 covers 16 residues. Germline V gene data show CDR1 as GTSNPN and CDR2 as SVGIG (reference sequence). The CDR3 reads CAWSSGLAGVQGTQYF. In nucleotides, the CDR3 is TGTGCCTGGAGCTCTGGACTAGCGGGAGTACAAGGGACGCAGTATTTT.

This clone was found a few times. This chain uses TRBV5-4 with TRBJ1-2; 7 bases are a match to TRBD1. Trimming removed 9 bases from V and 4 bases from J; junction bases left unmatched: 18. The CDR3 extends over 16 amino acids. The germline V gene has CDR1 SGHNT and CDR2 YYREEE (reference sequence). CDR3 nucleotide sequence: TGTGCCACTATTGGCCCGGGACAGAGGTCGATCTATGGCTACACCTTC. This gives the protein CATIGPGQRSIYGYTF.

The rearrangement links TRBV18 to TRBJ1-5, with TRBD1 matching over 12 bases. The V gene end was trimmed by 4 bases and the J gene end by 2 bases; junction bases not matched to a gene: 9. Germline V lookup: CDR1 KGHSH, CDR2 LQKENI. The CDR3 totals 18 residues. Here the CDR3 DNA reads TGTGCCAGCTCACGGGGACAGGGGGCAGCGGGTGGCAATCAGCCCCAGCATTTT. It translates to CASSRGQGAAGGNQPQHF.

This chain joins TRBV30 and TRBJ1-6; D remains unclear. V was pared by 2 bases and J by 5 bases, with 10 bases between. The V gene's germline CDR1 is GTSNPN and CDR2 SVGIG (reference sequence). CDR3 size: 14 residues. The CDR3 sequence is CAWSIVGNNSPLHF. CDR3 sequence (DNA): TGTGCCTGGAGTATCGTGGGCAATAATTCACCCCTCCACTTT.

The chain has TRBV18 and TRBJ1-2; weak D call: TRBD1 (6 bases). The V gene's germline CDR1 is KGHSH and CDR2 LQKENI. The CDR3 spans 14 residues. V was shortened by 3 bases and J by 6 bases, with 14 bases between the two germline ends. In DNA form, the CDR3 reads TGTGCCAGCTCACCCTTAGACAGGTCCAATGGCTACACCTTC. Protein sequence: CASSPLDRSNGYTF.

The chain employs TRBV6-1 and TRBJ2-1; the match to TRBD2 covers 9 bases. The CDR3 runs 15 residues. CDR1 is MNHNS and CDR2 is SASEGT in the germline V gene. V lost 3 bases to trimming and J lost 15 bases; unmatched junction nucleotides: 15. The CDR3 loop reads CASSDPGGAAGGLFF. CDR3 nucleotides: TGTGCCAGCAGTGATCCCGGCGGAGCAGCGGGAGGTCTGTTCTTC.

The chain recombines TRBV28 with TRBJ1-5, with D unclear. The CDR3 totals 14 residues. Germline values: CDR1 MDHEN, CDR2 SYDVKM. V dropped 1 base and J dropped 5 bases, with 9 bases sitting between them. The CDR3 sequence is CASSLSAAYQPQHF. The CDR3 region has the DNA TGTGCCAGCAGTTTATCCGCGGCTTATCAGCCCCAGCATTTT.

Comments on this clone: At one end, the junction sequence differs from germline, possibly due to a read error. The chain links TRBV29-1 to TRBJ1-2; D gene unclear. CDR3 length: 12 residues. CDR1 is SQVTM, CDR2 ANQGSEA, per germline. The CDR3 here is CSVDKGGRRAAF. The CDR3 DNA reads TGCAGCGTTGATAAGGGCGGGCGCCGGGCTGCCTTC.

The chain is built from TRBV4-2 and TRBJ2-1, with 10 nucleotides matching TRBD2. The J segment lost 5 bases and the V segment lost 4 bases, leaving 5 bases of the junction unmatched. Per the germline V gene, CDR1 is LGHNA and CDR2 is YNFKEQ. This CDR3 is built from 15 residues. The CDR3 loop reads CASSRGLAVNNEQFF. In DNA form, the CDR3 reads TGTGCCAGCAGCCGAGGACTAGCGGTTAACAATGAGCAGTTCTTC.

This chain joins TRBV29-1 and TRBJ1-1, with a tentative D call TRBD1 (5 bases). V lost 6 bases and J 6 bases, leaving 8 bases between the germline ends. CDR1 and CDR2 (germline): SQVTM, ANQGSEA. The CDR3 loop spans 10 amino acids. CDR3 loop: CSVQGPEAFF. In DNA form, the CDR3 reads TGCAGCGTCCAGGGTCCTGAAGCTTTCTTT.

The gene calls are TRBV7-6 and TRBJ1-3, with a weak D call TRBD1 (6 bases). The CDR3 has 15 amino acids. Germline V gene data show CDR1 as SGHVS and CDR2 as FNYEAQ. V shed 5 bases and J shed 6 bases, with 17 bases lying between them. CDR3 protein: CASSPGLGGQNTIYF. CDR3 bases: TGTGCCAGCAGCCCAGGGCTCGGGGGGCAAAACACCATATATTTT.

J is TRBJ1-4 and V is TRBV28; TRBD1 aligns across 8 bases. CDR1 and CDR2 (germline): MDHEN, SYDVKM. Unmatched junction bases numbered 10, after V lost 3 bases and J lost 1 base. The CDR3 covers 18 residues. CDR3 in DNA: TGTGCCAGCAGTTTGGAACAGGGGGGGGTCGGAACTAATGAAAAACTGTTTTTT. This encodes CASSLEQGGVGTNEKLFF.

The chain uses TRBV25-1 and TRBJ2-5, with D perhaps matching TRBD2 (6 bases). The CDR3 extends over 15 amino acids. The germline V gene has CDR1 MGHDK and CDR2 SYGVNS. The germline V and J ends were trimmed by 2 bases and 7 bases, with 17 bases remaining between them. The CDR3 spells CASSENAGSVGTQYF. In nucleotides, the CDR3 is TGTGCCAGCAGTGAAAATGCGGGGTCGGTAGGGACCCAGTACTTC.